The 14 T cell receptor beta chains listed next were all sequenced from one sample in a study of monozygotic twins with inflammatory bowel disease. TCRdb re-analyzed the 5' RACE reads; it lists each CDR3 protein once, without DNA. The sample table sets out over 110,000 distinct CDR3 sequences. Material: blood. The receptors come from a human donor with ulcerative colitis or Crohn's disease, or a healthy co-twin of an affected twin (not recorded which).

The chain couples TRBV28 to TRBJ1-1. This CDR3 is built from 13 residues. CDR1 is MDHEN, CDR2 SYDVKM, per germline. CDR3 residues: CASSGLGVTEAFF. Drawing the rest from reference TRBV28 and TRBJ1-1, the complete variable domain is DVKVTQSSRYLVKRTGEKVFLECVQDMDHENMFWYRQDPGLGLRLIYFSYDVKMKEKGDIPEGYSVSREKKERFSLILESASTNQTSMYLCASSGLGVTEAFFGQGTRLTVV.

The V gene is TRBV7-3, the J gene TRBJ1-1. The germline V gene has CDR1 SGHTA and CDR2 FQGTGA. The CDR3 extends over 14 amino acids. The CDR3 region is CASSPGRPNTEAFF.

The rearrangement uses TRBV20-1 and TRBJ2-7. The germline gives CDR1 DFQATT, CDR2 SNEGSKA (reference sequence). The CDR3 has 14 amino acids. Here the CDR3 reads CSAEESTPVTRKYF.

The genes are TRBV25-1 and TRBJ1-5. Germline CDR1 MGHDK, CDR2 SYGVNS. The CDR3 has 14 amino acids. CDR3 region: CASSDPRSNQPQHF.

The chain has TRBV6-2 or TRBV6-3 and TRBJ2-7. The germline gives CDR1 MNHEY, CDR2 SVGEGT. This CDR3 contains 16 residues. CDR3 protein: CASLSARTKLSYEQYF.

The chain has TRBV4-3 and TRBJ2-5; without DNA, the TCRdb call of TRBD1 cannot be checked. Looked up from germline, CDR1 is LGHNA and CDR2 is YSLEER. The length of the CDR3 is 18 residues. The chain's CDR3 is CASSQDYARGQFLETQYF.

The CDR3 loop reads CASSLIWGSGNTIYF. This chain connects TRBV12-3 or TRBV12-4 to TRBJ1-3; the D call of TRBD1 rests on TCRdb alone, since no DNA is present to check it. The CDR3 runs to 15 residues.

V is TRBV7-2 and J is TRBJ1-2; the D call of TRBD1 rests on TCRdb alone, since no DNA is present to check it. The CDR3 length is 13 residues. Germline V gene data show CDR1 as SGHTA and CDR2 as FQGNSA. CDR3 region: CASSAGTGKGYTF.

The rearrangement joins TRBV18 to TRBJ2-3. Germline V gene lookup returns CDR1 KGHSH and CDR2 LQKENI. The CDR3 covers 13 residues. The CDR3: CASSPQGGDTQYF.

The CDR3 reads CARWTHPNSPLHF. The chain carries TRBV30 and TRBJ1-6. The CDR3 totals 13 residues. Per the germline V gene, CDR1 is GTSNPN and CDR2 is SVGIG (reference sequence). The complete variable domain, with remaining parts taken from reference TRBV30 and TRBJ1-6, reads SQTIHQWPATLVQPVGSPLSLECTVEGTSNPNLYWYRQAAGRGLQLLFYSVGIGQISSEVPQNLSASRPQDRQFILSSKKLLLSDSGFYLCARWTHPNSPLHFGNGTRLTVT.

The genes are TRBV6-5 and TRBJ2-3; TCRdb's assignment of TRBD2 cannot be checked, as there is no DNA. The CDR3 runs to 15 residues. Germline V gene lookup returns CDR1 MNHEY and CDR2 SVGAGI. The chain's CDR3 is CASSSAGTSTDTQYF.

The rearrangement uses TRBV11-2 and TRBJ2-3; the D gene TCRdb calls, TRBD2, cannot be checked with no DNA. The CDR3 is made up of 19 amino acids. Germline-derived CDR1 and CDR2 are SGHAT and FQNNGV. CDR3 region: CASRKNPSGGAGNLYTQYF.

This CDR3 reads CASSLDKGGVTDTQYF. This chain connects TRBV7-2 to TRBJ2-3; lacking DNA, the TRBD1 call made by TCRdb goes unchecked. The CDR3 is made up of 16 amino acids. The germline V gene has CDR1 SGHTA and CDR2 FQGNSA.

This chain links TRBV5-1 with TRBJ1-1; TCRdb returns TRBD1, unconfirmable since there is no DNA. CDR1 and CDR2 from the germline V gene are SGHRS and YFSETQ. The CDR3 spans 16 residues. This chain's CDR3 is CASSLRQGAANTEAFF.